The TCR beta chain described here comes from a study of T-cell memory formation after mild COVID-19 listed by TCRdb under 2021. Regarding the study in general: TCR sequence clusters from the two donors were found to be largely donor specific. T-cell clones expanding and contracting after mild COVID-19 in two donors were tracked by longitudinal TCRalpha and TCRbeta repertoire sequencing. Two young, previously healthy adult volunteers, one female and one male, were included in the cohort.

On this clonotype itself: It has no known antigen specificity. Within one base of it there is no much larger clone, and no base qualities were kept.

The investigation overall reported the following: Clones contracting from day 15 to 85 had balanced CD4/CD8 phenotypes, while a second wave expanding from day 15 to 37 was biased towards CD4+. Contracting CD4+ clones were found mainly in CM and EM memory subsets, while CD8+ clones were enriched in EMRA. The second-wave clones that peaked on day 37 were not confirmed to be SARS-CoV-2 specific. Some responding clones were detected in pre-infection memory, suggesting pre-existing cross-reactive memory T cells joined the SARS-CoV-2 response. Only a couple of mild cases were covered by the study, and larger cohorts that include severe cases with pre-infection samples were considered necessary.

PBMCs were isolated by Ficoll-Paque density gradient centrifugation. Instrument used: Illumina NovaSeq 6000. Using 5'RACE with constant-segment primers, TCRalpha and TCRbeta cDNA libraries were constructed, with sample barcodes and unique molecular identifiers added in the process. RNA was extracted from every sample with Trizol reagent. Library amplification was performed in two PCR steps, and a second sample barcode and Illumina TruSeq adapters were introduced in the second step. Sequencing of libraries was performed on an Illumina NovaSeq with 2 x 150 bp paired-end reads. The published analysis was carried out like this. The reads were demultiplexed and collapsed into UMI-guided consensus sequences using migec v1.2.7. With mixcr v2.1.11, UMI consensuses were aligned to TRA and TRB V and J templates and assembled into clonotypes. A clonotype was counted as expanded or contracted only if both edgeR and NoisET called the change significant, with noise models trained on biological replicates. For edgeR calls, the thresholds were a false discovery rate-adjusted p below 0.01 and a log2 fold-change of 1. PCA with hierarchical clustering of max-normalized trajectories of the 1000 most abundant clonotypes was used as exploratory dynamics analysis. The CD4 or CD8 phenotype of responding clones was assigned using the separately sequenced CD4+ and CD8+ repertoires. The raw public reads went through TCRdb reprocessing: fastp at Q25, MiXCR clone calling, in-frame beta chains kept. A single entry per CDR3 protein holds the most common genes and DNA from its merged rows. None of the V and J calls come from the authors' own analysis; TCRdb made them. The sample profile shows 500,000 to 600,000 distinct CDR3 sequences; 18% of them were found once. Together, the top ten hold about 12% of the sample.

Based on the germline V gene (reference sequence), the CDR1 and CDR2 sequences are DFQATT and SNEGSKA. Taken from cysteine to phenylalanine, the CDR3 has 15 residues. Only the CDR3 DNA stays, 45 bases, in frame from base 1. V is clipped by 1 base and J by 2 bases, and the sequence between their germline boundaries is 12 bases long. The sequence is built from TRBV20-1 and TRBJ2-1; a confident D gene designation cannot be given. The sequencing input was PBMCs or a T cell subset sorted from them (not recorded which). The TCR sequence derives from an adult woman who had mild COVID-19 (a few samples of this study predate the infection). The sample titles of this study are shuffled in the database, so cell type and time point are left out; the donor was told from shared clones. CDR3 reads: CSARAIQDPYNEQFF. Read as DNA, the sequence is TGCAGTGCTAGAGCGATCCAGGACCCCTACAATGAGCAGTTCTTC.